This T cell receptor (beta chain) is drawn from a study of OX40 agonist ivuxolimab in advanced cancers. The data were produced by immunoSEQ multiplex PCR, yet TCRdb's version contains in-frame clones alone and is incomplete. Of tens of thousands of clones listed, around 90% are singletons. Deletions cut 4 bases from V and 3 bases from J, with 12 bases between. The length of the CDR3 is 13 residues. CDR1 and CDR2 (germline): SQVTM, ANQGSEA. This TCR came from an adult with an advanced solid tumor such as melanoma, head and neck, liver or kidney cancer. V is TRBV29-1 and J is TRBJ1-2; no clear D gene. The sample in question was CD4+ or CD8+ T cells sorted from blood, obtained in a trial of the OX40 agonist ivuxolimab. The DNA for the CDR3 is TGCAGCGTTGGGGGTACGGTAGACTATGGCTACACCTTC. It yields the protein CSVGGTVDYGYTF.